This entry lists 4 T cell receptor beta chains sequenced from one sample in a study of EBV T-cell therapy then PD-1 blockade in nasopharyngeal carcinoma. These receptors' targets are unknown. Profiling relied on immunoSEQ multiplex PCR, and the TCRdb table lists in-frame clones only, not all of them. The sample consists of fewer than 20,000 clones, approximately 88% of them appearing once. Treatment indicated: AdE1-LMPpoly-expanded autologous EBV-specific T-cell therapy followed by anti-PD-1 nivolumab. Specimen: CD8+ T cells from blood, collected at day 0 from a patient whose treatment included autologous EBV-specific T cells and nivolumab. The receptor set was obtained from a man between 40 and 49 years old with nasopharyngeal carcinoma.

The chain carries TRBV7-9 and TRBJ2-1; D is uncertain. The V gene lost 3 bases and the J gene lost 8 bases, with 8 bases spanning the gap. Germline V gene sequence: CDR1 SEHNR, CDR2 FQNEAQ (reference sequence). This CDR3 has 12 residues. The CDR3 DNA reads as TGTGCCAGCAGCTTTCCCCGAGATGAGCAGTTCTTC. Translating it yields CASSFPRDEQFF.

The J gene is TRBJ1-1, the V gene TRBV6-2 or TRBV6-3, with D maybe TRBD1 (6 bases). The CDR3 runs 15 residues. Trimming left V 0 bases short and J 1 base short, with 9 bases between. Per germline, CDR1 MNHEY and CDR2 SVGEGT. The CDR3 nucleotides are TGTGCCAGCAGTTACTCGATACAGGGGAACACTGAAGCTTTCTTT. It yields the protein CASSYSIQGNTEAFF.

The gene calls are TRBV10-1 and TRBJ1-1, with unresolved D. CDR3 length: 16 residues. The germline CDR1 and CDR2 sequences are WNHNN and SYGVQD (reference sequence). Trimming shortened V by 1 base and J by 0 bases, and 12 bases separated the two germline ends. The CDR3 region has the DNA TGCGCCAGCAGTGAGTTAGTCCAGATGATGAACACTGAAGCTTTCTTT. Encoded protein: CASSELVQMMNTEAFF.

The V and J genes are TRBV27 and TRBJ2-7; 8 bases are a match to TRBD2. CDR1 is MNHEY and CDR2 is SMNVEV in the germline V gene (reference sequence). The CDR3 sequence is 14 residues long. The junction had 6 bases not matched to a gene; V was cut back by 2 bases and J by 6 bases. CDR3 bases: TGTGCCAGCAGTTTAGCGGGGGGCTGGGGCGAGCAGTACTTC. Protein product: CASSLAGGWGEQYF.